Presented here are 4 T cell receptor beta chains from one specimen sequenced in a study of early T cells in non-severe SARS-CoV-2 infection. TCRdb passed the 5' RACE reads through MiXCR, listing each CDR3 protein once. The sample lists about 90,000 distinct CDR3 sequences; approximately 12% were seen once. The specimen comprised whole blood, sampled at baseline. All receptors come from an adult who was a healthcare worker with PCR-confirmed SARS-CoV-2 infection or an uninfected control (not recorded which).

This clonotype was seen many times. CDR3 bases: TGCAGCGTTGAGGGGTTTCGGGCCGACTATGGCTACACCTTC. This sequence encodes CSVEGFRADYGYTF. This chain connects TRBV29-1 to TRBJ1-2; D ambiguous. Germline CDR1 is SQVTM and CDR2 is ANQGSEA. The CDR3 is 14 amino acids. Trimming stripped 3 bases from V and 3 bases from J, with 14 bases between. Supplemented by reference TRBV29-1 and TRBJ1-2, the full variable domain reads SAVISQKPSRDICQRGTSLTIQCQVDSQVTMMFWYRQQPGQSLTLIATANQGSEATYESGFVIDKFPISRPNLTFSTLTVSNMSPEDSSIYLCSVEGFRADYGYTFGSGTRLTVV.

As DNA, the CDR3 is TGTGCCAGCAGCTTCCCCGGCACAGATACGCAGTATTTT. It is translated as CASSFPGTDTQYF. The chain couples TRBV7-9 to TRBJ2-3, with D uncertain. The CDR3 extends over 13 amino acids. Trimming took off 3 bases at V and 1 base at J, with 5 bases between the two ends. From germline, CDR1 is SEHNR and CDR2 FQNEAQ (reference sequence).

This clonotype came up many times. One junction end disagrees with the germline gene, perhaps due to a read error. The chain recombines TRBV28 with TRBJ1-1; 8 nucleotides line up with TRBD1. Germline lookup yields CDR1 MDHEN and CDR2 SYDVKM. The CDR3 has 16 residues. In DNA, the CDR3 is TGTGCCAGAGGAGGGACAGGTAAAGGGACGAACACTGAAGTTTTCTTT. As protein: CARGGTGKGTNTEVFF.

The rearrangement links TRBV5-1 to TRBJ2-7; TRBD1 might be the D (6 bases). Germline V gene lookup returns CDR1 SGHRS and CDR2 YFSETQ. V was shortened by 5 bases and J by 2 bases, with 23 bases between the two germline ends. This CDR3 has 17 amino acids. The CDR3 protein is CASSRAFSVGQTYEQYF. The DNA of the CDR3 is TGCGCCAGCAGTCGTGCCTTTTCCGTCGGACAGACCTACGAGCAGTACTTC.